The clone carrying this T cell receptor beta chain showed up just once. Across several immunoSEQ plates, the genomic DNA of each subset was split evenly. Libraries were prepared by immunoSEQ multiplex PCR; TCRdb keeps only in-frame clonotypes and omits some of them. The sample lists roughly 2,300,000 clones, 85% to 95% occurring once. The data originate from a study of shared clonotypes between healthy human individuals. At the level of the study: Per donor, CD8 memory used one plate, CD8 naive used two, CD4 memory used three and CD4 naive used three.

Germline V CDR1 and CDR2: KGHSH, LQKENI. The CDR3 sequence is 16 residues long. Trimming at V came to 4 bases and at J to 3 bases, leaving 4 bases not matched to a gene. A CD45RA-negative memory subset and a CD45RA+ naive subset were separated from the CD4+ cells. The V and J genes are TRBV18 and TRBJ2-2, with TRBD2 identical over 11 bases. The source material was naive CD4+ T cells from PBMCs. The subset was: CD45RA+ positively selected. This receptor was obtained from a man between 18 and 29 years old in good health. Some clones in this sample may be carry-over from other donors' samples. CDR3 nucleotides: TGTGCCAGCTCACTACTAGCGGGAGAGTACACCGGGGAGCTGTTTTTT. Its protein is CASSLLAGEYTGELFF.